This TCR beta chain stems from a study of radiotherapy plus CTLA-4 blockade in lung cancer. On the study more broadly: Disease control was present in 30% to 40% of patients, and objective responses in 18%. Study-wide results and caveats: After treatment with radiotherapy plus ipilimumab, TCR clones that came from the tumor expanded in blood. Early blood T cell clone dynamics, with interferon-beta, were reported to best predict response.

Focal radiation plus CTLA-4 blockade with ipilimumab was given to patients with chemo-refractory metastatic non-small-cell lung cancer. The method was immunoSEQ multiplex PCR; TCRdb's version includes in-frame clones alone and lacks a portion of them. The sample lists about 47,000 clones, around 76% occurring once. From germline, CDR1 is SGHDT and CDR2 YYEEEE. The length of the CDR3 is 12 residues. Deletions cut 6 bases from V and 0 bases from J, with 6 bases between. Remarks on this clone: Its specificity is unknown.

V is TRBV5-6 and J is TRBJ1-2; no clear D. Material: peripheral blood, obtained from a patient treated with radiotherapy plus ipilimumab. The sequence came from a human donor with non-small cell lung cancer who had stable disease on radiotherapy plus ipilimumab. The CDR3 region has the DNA TGTGCCAGCACCTCGACTAACTATGGCTACACCTTC. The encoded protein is CASTSTNYGYTF. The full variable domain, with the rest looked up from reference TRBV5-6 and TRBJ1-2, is DAGVTQSPTHLIKTRGQQVTLRCSPKSGHDTVSWYQQALGQGPQFIFQYYEEEERQRGNFPDRFSGHQFPNYSSELNVNALLLGDSALYLCASTSTNYGYTFGSGTRLTVV.